One sample yielded the 12 T cell receptor beta chains listed below, sequenced in a study of identical twins (dated by TCRdb to about 2016). The library was produced with 5' RACE. Instrument on record: Illumina HiSeq 2000. TCRdb handled the public reads itself, with Q25 trimming in fastp and clone calling in MiXCR, and kept productive beta chains. Every distinct CDR3 protein forms one entry, paired with its most common genes and DNA. This sample has about 660,000 distinct CDR3 sequences in its table, and 8.5% to 9.5% of those were observed once. More than 0.75% of the sample goes to the ten largest clones. This sample was shared with a second study, whose subject was yellow fever vaccine responses in identical twins.

What was sequenced was PBMCs. The receptors were gathered from a woman aged 18-29 years in good health.

This clonotype has more than one count but fewer than ten. The rearrangement joins TRBV5-1 to TRBJ2-7; TRBD2 aligns across 8 bases. Germline CDR1 SGHRS, CDR2 YFSETQ. J was trimmed by 1 base and V by 2 bases; bases with no gene match: 5. This CDR3 comprises 15 residues. The CDR3: CASSFVAGRSYEQYF. CDR3 in DNA: TGCGCCAGCAGCTTCGTAGCGGGAAGGTCCTACGAGCAGTACTTC.

The chain is built from TRBV7-2 and TRBJ2-4; perhaps TRBD1 as D (6 bases). Per the germline V gene, CDR1 is SGHTA and CDR2 is FQGNSA. CDR3 length equals 15 residues. The ends were cut back, 1 base at V and 8 bases at J, with 15 bases in the middle. CDR3 amino acids: CASSLEGGTLDIQYF. The CDR3 DNA follows: TGTGCCAGCAGCTTAGAAGGGGGAACGTTGGACATTCAGTACTTC.

This chain links TRBV6-5 with TRBJ1-1; weak D call: TRBD1 (5 bases). Germline V gene sequence: CDR1 MNHEY, CDR2 SVGAGI. Trimming took off 3 bases at V and 0 bases at J, with 8 bases between the two ends. The CDR3 loop spans 14 amino acids. The CDR3 sequence: CASSYGALNTEAFF. CDR3 sequence (DNA): TGTGCCAGCAGTTATGGGGCTTTGAACACTGAAGCTTTCTTT.

A few counts support this clonotype. This chain joins TRBV6-5 and TRBJ2-2; D call uncertain. Germline V gene lookup returns CDR1 MNHEY and CDR2 SVGAGI. The V end was cut by 3 bases, the J end by 2 bases, with 10 bases between. The CDR3 consists of 15 residues. This CDR3 reads CASSYGVRNTGELFF. The CDR3 DNA sequence: TGTGCCAGCAGTTATGGGGTCAGAAACACCGGGGAGCTGTTTTTT.

This chain joins TRBV6-1 and TRBJ1-1; D unresolved. Trimming removed 7 bases from V and 1 base from J, with 16 bases in between. The CDR3 has 15 residues. Germline values: CDR1 MNHNS, CDR2 SASEGT. CDR3 amino acids: CASIPMRVGNTEAFF. The CDR3 DNA follows: TGTGCCAGCATCCCGATGAGGGTTGGGAACACTGAAGCTTTCTTT.

The V and J genes are TRBV19 and TRBJ2-7; TRBD2 agrees at 7 bases. V gave up 6 bases and J gave up 4 bases; unmatched junction bases: 6. CDR1 and CDR2 (germline): LNHDA, SQIVND (reference sequence). The CDR3 runs to 13 residues. The CDR3 region is CASRGLFGYEQYF. The CDR3, as DNA: TGTGCCAGTAGGGGACTATTTGGGTACGAGCAGTACTTC.

At least ten counts were recorded for this clonotype. The V and J genes are TRBV29-1 and TRBJ2-2; D gene uncertain. Germline CDR1 SQVTM, CDR2 ANQGSEA. Trimming shortened V by 7 bases and J by 8 bases, and 11 bases separated the two germline ends. This CDR3 has 11 amino acids. The CDR3 nucleotides read TGCAGCGCCGCCGCTGGAGGGGAGCTGTTTTTT. Residues: CSAAAGGELFF.

The J gene is TRBJ1-1, the V gene TRBV12-3 or TRBV12-4; tentatively, D is TRBD1 (5 bases). CDR3 length: 12 residues. Trimming pared 6 bases from V and 5 bases from J, leaving 10 bases between. CDR3 sequence: CASRGPLTEAFF. CDR3 DNA: TGTGCCAGCAGGGGACCCTTAACTGAAGCTTTCTTT.

In its sample, this clonotype was seen once. CDR3 loop: CASSSRWDLQETQYF. CDR3 nucleotides: TGTGCCAGCAGTTCAAGGTGGGACCTCCAAGAGACCCAGTACTTC. This rearrangement joins TRBV27 to TRBJ2-5, with D perhaps being TRBD1 or TRBD2 (5 bases each). Germline V gene data show CDR1 as MNHEY and CDR2 as SMNVEV (reference sequence). The CDR3 covers 15 residues. Trimming took 4 bases from V and 1 from J, leaving 13 bases between them.

The V call is TRBV14, the J call TRBJ2-7; TRBD2 matches 8 bases. This CDR3 region has 15 residues. J gave up 2 bases and V 2 bases, and 5 bases lay outside the gene matches. The germline V gene encodes CDR1 SGHDN and CDR2 FVKESK. The CDR3 DNA is TGTGCCAGCAGCCAACCCGGGGGGGGGGCCTACGAGCAGTACTTC. Its protein is CASSQPGGGAYEQYF.

This clonotype was counted only a few times. The chain employs TRBV6-5 and TRBJ2-5; D is perhaps TRBD2 (6 bases). V dropped 2 bases and J dropped 5 bases, with 18 bases sitting between them. This CDR3 has 16 residues. CDR1 MNHEY and CDR2 SVGAGI come from the germline V gene. Here the CDR3 DNA reads TGTGCCAGCAGTTACGGGTGGGGGACGGAGGGGGAGACCCAGTACTTC. Its protein is CASSYGWGTEGETQYF.

The V call is TRBV12-3 or TRBV12-4, the J call TRBJ2-1; the match to TRBD2 covers 9 bases. Trimming cost V 3 bases and J 2 bases; bases outside gene matches: 20. This CDR3 is 21 amino acids long. CDR3 nucleotides: TGTGCCAGCAGTTTTTTCCGGGTAATAGCGGGAGAACCCTCCCCCTACAATGAGCAGTTCTTC. It is translated as CASSFFRVIAGEPSPYNEQFF.